A single sample is the source of the 2 T cell receptor beta chains below, sequenced in a study of T cells in Graves' hyperthyroidism and ophthalmopathy. Regions amplified from RNA transcripts were the TCR beta CDR3 regions. The HTBI primer set drove a first-round RT-PCR of the TCR CDR3. MiXCR, run by TCRdb on the multiplex PCR reads, gives a single entry per CDR3 protein. Of more than 100,000 distinct CDR3 sequences detected, 47% appear once; the ten largest clones hold approximately 24%. Specimen: blood. These receptors came from a man aged 35-49 years with Graves' hyperthyroidism.

This clonotype was counted ten times or more. J is TRBJ2-7 and V is TRBV9; D is undetermined. There are 13 residues in the CDR3. V was pared by 0 bases and J by 6 bases, with 10 bases between. Per the germline V gene, CDR1 is SGDLS and CDR2 is YYNGEE. CDR3 protein: CASSVEMGGEQYF. The DNA of the CDR3 is TGTGCCAGCAGCGTAGAAATGGGTGGCGAGCAGTACTTC.

With respect to this clonotype: The DNA is left out, because the CDR3 cannot be placed on it with certainty; the CDR3 is given as TCRdb lists it. The chain joins TRBV30 to TRBJ2-2. The CDR3 is made up of 9 amino acids, end residues included. Germline lookup yields CDR1 GTSNPN and CDR2 SVGIG (reference sequence). This CDR3 is CAWGGGAVF.